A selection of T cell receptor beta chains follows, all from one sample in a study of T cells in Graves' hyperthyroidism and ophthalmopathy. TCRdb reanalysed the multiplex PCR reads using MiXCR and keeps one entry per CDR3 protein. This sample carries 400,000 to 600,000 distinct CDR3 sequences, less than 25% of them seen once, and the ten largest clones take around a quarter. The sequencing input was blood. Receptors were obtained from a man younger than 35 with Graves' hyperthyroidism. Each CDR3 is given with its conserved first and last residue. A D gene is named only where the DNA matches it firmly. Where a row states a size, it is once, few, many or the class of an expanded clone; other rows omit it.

CASSFLGLVPPSSGANVLTF | TGTGCCAGCAGTTTTCTCGGATTGGTCCCACCAAGCTCTGGGGCCAACGTCCTGACTTTC | TRBJ2-6 | . | few | TRBV28
CASSYDGGPFYEQYF | TGTGCCAGCAGTTACGACGGGGGCCCCTTCTACGAGCAGTACTTC | TRBJ2-7 | . | many | TRBV6-5
CSVRRQGDYGYTF | TGCAGCGTTAGAAGACAGGGGGACTATGGCTACACCTTC | TRBJ1-2 | TRBD1 | many | TRBV29-1
CASSIDTSEQYF | TGTGCCAGTAGTATAGACACTTCCGAGCAGTACTTC | TRBJ2-7 | . | . | TRBV19
CSARGSSNQPQHF | TGCAGTGCTAGGGGGTCCAGCAATCAGCCCCAGCATTTT | TRBJ1-5 | . | many | TRBV20-1
CASSLEAGGSGELFF | TGCGCCAGCAGCCTAGAAGCGGGGGGATCGGGGGAGCTGTTTTTT | TRBJ2-2 | TRBD2 | . | TRBV4-1
CASSPLVLRVGSNQPQHF | TGTGCCAGCAGTCCCTTAGTTTTGAGGGTGGGGAGCAATCAGCCCCAGCATTTT | TRBJ1-5 | . | many | TRBV28
CAWEGNYGYTF | TGTGCCTGGGAAGGGAACTATGGCTACACCTTC | TRBJ1-2 | . | many | TRBV30
CSAGQGGTEAFF | TGCAGTGCAGGACAGGGGGGGACTGAAGCTTTCTTT | TRBJ1-1 | TRBD1 | many | TRBV20-1
CSARDVSRIGPYEQYF | TGCAGTGCTAGAGATGTTAGCAGGATCGGGCCTTACGAGCAGTACTTC | TRBJ2-7 | . | . | TRBV20-1
CATPWHTNTEAFF | TGTGCCACCCCGTGGCATACGAACACTGAAGCTTTCTTT | TRBJ1-1 | . | many | TRBV6-5
CASSIVHSYEQYF | TGTGCCAGTAGTATAGTGCACAGCTACGAGCAGTACTTC | TRBJ2-7 | . | many | TRBV19
CASSPAGVPGELFF | TGCGCCAGCAGCCCGGCGGGAGTCCCCGGGGAGCTGTTTTTT | TRBJ2-2 | TRBD2 | few | TRBV4-1
CASSPGDRTNYGYTF | TGTGCCAGCAGTCCCGGGGACAGGACGAACTATGGCTACACCTTC | TRBJ1-2 | TRBD1 | many | TRBV28
CASSLGLRGPNTEAFF | TGCGCCAGCAGCTTGGGGTTACGCGGACCGAACACTGAAGCTTTCTTT | TRBJ1-1 | . | many | TRBV5-1
CASSQWGTAGQPQHF | TGTGCCAGCAGCCAATGGGGGACAGCAGGTCAGCCCCAGCATTTT | TRBJ1-5 | TRBD1 | many | TRBV3-1
CASSLRGGEDTGELFF | TGTGCCAGCAGCTTACGTGGGGGAGAGGACACCGGGGAGCTGTTTTTT | TRBJ2-2 | . | once | TRBV7-8
CASSLRRGRLQPQHF | TGTGCCAGCAGCTTAAGACGAGGCAGGCTTCAGCCCCAGCATTTT | TRBJ1-5 | . | . | TRBV7-8
CASSWRGGNGYTF | TGTGCCAGCAGTTGGAGGGGGGGGAATGGCTACACCTTC | TRBJ1-2 | . | many | TRBV28
CASYAGPTSGQENTEAFF | TGTGCCAGCTATGCTGGTCCTACTTCGGGACAAGAAAACACTGAAGCTTTCTTT | TRBJ1-1 | . | many | TRBV19
CASRRLAGENGELFF | TGTGCCAGCCGTAGACTAGCGGGAGAGAACGGGGAGCTGTTTTTT | TRBJ2-2 | TRBD2 | . | TRBV12-3/TRBV12-4
CASSLCIRGRGVWDSYEQYF | TGTGCCAGCAGTTTATGCATCCGGGGGCGAGGGGTATGGGACTCCTACGAGCAGTACTTC | TRBJ2-7 | . | many | TRBV28
CASSRETGPGELFF | TGCGCCAGCAGCCGCGAGACAGGGCCCGGGGAGCTGTTTTTT | TRBJ2-2 | TRBD1 | once | TRBV4-1
CATTGQSMRGYTF | TGTGCCACGACTGGACAGTCGATGCGAGGCTACACCTTC | TRBJ1-2 | . | few | TRBV10-3
CASSLSGLYEQYF | TGTGCCAGCAGTTTATCGGGACTCTACGAGCAGTACTTC | TRBJ2-7 | . | many | TRBV27
CASSDLVGDIQYF | TGTGCCAGCAGTGACCTGGTAGGGGACATTCAGTACTTC | TRBJ2-4 | . | many | TRBV2
CASSLTGVSPLHF | TGTGCCAGCAGCTTAACGGGTGTTTCACCCCTCCACTTT | TRBJ1-6 | . | many | TRBV7-6
CASKQGSLAGGPTGELFF | TGTGCCAGCAAACAGGGTTCACTAGCGGGGGGACCAACCGGGGAGCTGTTTTTT | TRBJ2-2 | TRBD2 | . | TRBV12-3/TRBV12-4
CASGLNSYEQYF | TGTGCCAGTGGGCTCAACTCCTACGAGCAGTACTTC | TRBJ2-7 | . | many | TRBV12-3/TRBV12-4
CASSLAGAPRIQETQYF | TGTGCCAGCAGTTTGGCCGGGGCCCCGAGGATCCAAGAGACCCAGTACTTC | TRBJ2-5 | . | . | TRBV28
CASSQERAGKVVEQYF | TGCGCCAGCAGCCAAGAAAGGGCGGGGAAGGTGGTCGAGCAGTACTTC | TRBJ2-7 | . | few | TRBV4-1
CSANLGVYNSPLHF | TGCAGTGCTAATCTAGGGGTCTATAATTCACCCCTCCACTTT | TRBJ1-6 | . | . | TRBV20-1
CASSLGVGRVSPLHF | TGTGCCAGCAGTTTAGGAGTGGGGAGGGTTTCACCCCTCCACTTT | TRBJ1-6 | . | many | TRBV12-3/TRBV12-4